Included here is one T cell receptor (beta chain) sequence, with context. Its antigen is not yet known. No quality values exist for individual bases; no much larger clone is one base distant. The sample is drawn from a study of blood T cell repertoires in COVID-19 (dated by TCRdb to 2020 to 2021). For the study in its entirety: The collaborator samples originated in the United States, Italy and Spain and spanned the acute and convalescent phases of COVID-19. Nearly every sample came with metadata listing a de-identified subject ID, COVID-19 status, age in years and sex. Subjects who had been exposed to COVID-19, were actively infected with it, or had recovered from it provided the deeply sampled blood TCRbeta repertoires that made up the dataset. Where available, HLA class I and class II types were obtained from metadata supplied by the sample provider rather than from assay-based typing. The repertoires were released in a freely available public database intended as a resource for research on the immune response to SARS-CoV-2. The material from the prospective study consisted of cDNA or gDNA derived from T cells, B-cell-depleted T cells, or PBMCs. The samples were drawn from the first 160 participants of the ongoing ImmuneRACE study and from some 1,300 subjects provided by 6 global collaborators. Points the paper makes about the study in general: How much clinical and demographic metadata was included differed by source and by participant, and the metadata was provided uncurated.

Each collaborating institution followed its own protocols to collect whole blood in K2EDTA tubes. Collaborator samples were shipped for TCRbeta analysis as frozen whole blood, isolated PBMCs, or DNA extracted from either sample type. The CDR3 goes from the cysteine to the phenylalanine over 15 residues. The retained sequence is limited to the CDR3, 45 bases, with the frame set at the first base. The germline V end is reduced by 4 bases and the J end by 6 bases; junction bases left unmatched: 11. The germline V gene encodes CDR1 SGHRS and CDR2 YFSETQ. TCRbeta CDR3 regions were amplified from genomic DNA using the immunoSEQ Assay, a bias-controlled multiplex PCR. Per the authors' processing: Within the assay, amplification of reference gene primers was used to estimate how many nucleated cells each sample contained. Sequence reads were collapsed and filtered to measure the absolute abundance of every unique TCRbeta CDR3 rearrangement. For each sample, productive Simpson clonality was calculated as the square root of Simpson's diversity index over productive rearrangements. TCRdb took over this immuneACCESS table, retaining in-frame rearrangements with V and J assigned. Such tables are incomplete; in checked studies, under half of the missing clones stem from an unresolved V gene, and the remainder is unexplained. V, J and clone size were drawn from that table, and D and trimming were deduced from the DNA. The sample table shows 150,000 to 200,000 clones, and approximately 91% are seen once. The ten largest clonotypes hold roughly 0.56% of the sample.

The chain is assembled from TRBV5-1 and TRBJ2-7; 9 bases in the middle match TRBD1. The sequence was collected from a man aged 45-60 years with acute or convalescent COVID-19. Sequencing was done on a sample of peripheral blood. CDR3 protein: CASSRETGGTLEQYF. The DNA is TGCGCCAGCAGCCGTGAGACAGGGGGTACCCTCGAGCAGTACTTC.